This T cell receptor beta chain was identified in a study of T cell responses to AZD1222 COVID-19 vaccine. Study results and caveats: Only five to seven AZD1222 recipients were seropositive at baseline.

Generated by immunoSEQ multiplex PCR, the TCRdb table keeps only in-frame clones and is missing some. The data contain approximately 260,000 clones, 85% to 95% of them singletons. Regarding this clone: Its specificity is not known.

V shed 3 bases and J shed 1 base, with 14 bases lying between them. This CDR3 spans 16 amino acids. Germline CDR1 reads LGHDT; CDR2 reads YNNKEL (reference sequence). The sequenced sample was peripheral blood, obtained on day 0 of AZD1222 vaccination. The TCR originated in an adult in good health. The gene calls are TRBV3-1 (or the pseudogene TRBV3-2) and TRBJ2-3; D might be TRBD2 (6 bases). The CDR3 nucleotides are TGTGCCAGCAGCCAGGCGGTGGGAGGAGGCACAGATACGCAGTATTTT. Translation: CASSQAVGGGTDTQYF.